This is a list of T cell receptor beta chains from one sample in a study of cytomegalovirus exposure and HLA in healthy donors. Profiling relied on immunoSEQ multiplex PCR, and the TCRdb table lists in-frame clones only, not all of them. This sample has some 180,000 clones, with 75% to 85% found just once. The sequenced sample was PBMCs. The receptor source for this set is a woman between 45 and 65 years old in good health and CMV-seronegative. Both conserved end residues are part of each CDR3. A D gene is named only where the DNA matches it firmly. The listing skips clone size in some rows; elsewhere it reads once, few, many or a size class.

TRBV5-6	.	.	TRBJ2-1	CASSQSHRPGQFF	TGTGCCAGCAGCCAGAGCCACAGGCCAGGGCAGTTCTTC
TRBV28	.	.	TRBJ1-1	CASSPTTLSDKGLLGTEAFF	TGTGCCAGCAGTCCCACCACCCTCTCGGACAAGGGGCTCTTAGGAACTGAAGCTTTCTTT
TRBV5-1	TRBD1	.	TRBJ2-3	CASSARTGSTDTQYF	TGCGCCAGCAGCGCAAGGACAGGGAGCACAGATACGCAGTATTTT
TRBV9	TRBD1	.	TRBJ1-4	CASSPAGTGGEKLFF	TGTGCCAGCAGCCCCGCGGGGACAGGGGGTGAAAAACTGTTTTTT
TRBV5-1	.	.	TRBJ2-1	CASSPRRSGAYYNEQFF	TGCGCCAGCAGCCCCCGGAGGTCTGGAGCCTACTACAATGAGCAGTTCTTC
TRBV6-1	.	.	TRBJ1-1	CASSQPGGGLEAFF	TGTGCCAGCAGTCAACCTGGGGGAGGACTTGAAGCTTTCTTT
TRBV19	TRBD1	.	TRBJ2-1	CASSATGGYNEQFF	TGTGCCAGTAGTGCCACAGGGGGATACAATGAGCAGTTCTTC
TRBV11-2	TRBD2	.	TRBJ2-3	CASSLKREATDTQYF	TGTGCCAGCAGCTTAAAGCGGGAGGCCACAGATACGCAGTATTTT
TRBV27	TRBD1	.	TRBJ1-2	CASRPTGASGYTF	TGTGCCAGCAGACCCACAGGGGCAAGTGGCTACACCTTC
TRBV28	TRBD1	.	TRBJ1-3	CASSLSGQGSGNTIYF	TGTGCCAGCAGTTTATCGGGACAGGGGTCTGGAAACACCATATATTTT
TRBV5-1	.	.	TRBJ2-2	CASSSNTGELFF	TGCGCCAGCAGTTCTAACACCGGGGAGCTGTTTTTT
TRBV7-9	TRBD1	.	TRBJ1-6	CASSRTGGLNNSPLHF	TGTGCCAGCAGTCGGACAGGGGGTCTGAATAATTCACCCCTCCACTTT
TRBV14	TRBD2	once	TRBJ2-5	CASSQGFTSGGQETQYF	TGTGCCAGCAGCCAAGGTTTCACTAGCGGGGGCCAAGAGACCCAGTACTTC
TRBV9	.	.	TRBJ2-2	CASSVEPRQGIITGELFF	TGTGCCAGCAGCGTAGAACCCCGCCAGGGCATAATCACCGGGGAGCTGTTTTTT
TRBV28	.	once	TRBJ2-5	CASSLSPVGAETQYF	TGTGCCAGCAGTTTAAGCCCTGTGGGGGCAGAGACCCAGTACTTC
TRBV18	.	once	TRBJ2-7	CASTDSYEQYF	TGTGCCAGCACTGACTCCTACGAGCAGTACTTC
TRBV5-4	.	.	TRBJ2-7	CASSSRLVPEQYF	TGTGCCAGCAGCTCCAGACTAGTCCCCGAGCAGTACTTC